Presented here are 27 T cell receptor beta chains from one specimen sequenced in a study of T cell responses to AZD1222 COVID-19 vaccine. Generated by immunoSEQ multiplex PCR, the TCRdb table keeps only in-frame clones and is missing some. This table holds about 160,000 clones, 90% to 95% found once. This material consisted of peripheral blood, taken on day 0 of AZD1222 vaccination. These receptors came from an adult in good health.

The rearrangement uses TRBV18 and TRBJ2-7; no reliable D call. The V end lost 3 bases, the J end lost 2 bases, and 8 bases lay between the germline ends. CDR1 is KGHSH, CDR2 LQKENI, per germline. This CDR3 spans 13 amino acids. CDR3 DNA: TGTGCCAGCTCACCGGCAGACACCTACGAGCAGTACTTC. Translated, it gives CASSPADTYEQYF.

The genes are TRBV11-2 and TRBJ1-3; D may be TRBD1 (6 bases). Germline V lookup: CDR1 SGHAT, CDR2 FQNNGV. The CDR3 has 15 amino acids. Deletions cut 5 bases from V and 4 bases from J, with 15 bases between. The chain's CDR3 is CASSRGGAGGNTIYF. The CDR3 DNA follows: TGTGCCAGCAGCCGCGGGGGGGCGGGCGGAAACACCATATATTTT.

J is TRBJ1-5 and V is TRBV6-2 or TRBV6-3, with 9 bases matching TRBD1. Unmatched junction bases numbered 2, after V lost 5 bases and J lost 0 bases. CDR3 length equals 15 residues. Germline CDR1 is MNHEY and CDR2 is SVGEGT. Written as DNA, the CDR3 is TGTGCCAGCAGTGGGACAGGGAATAGCAATCAGCCCCAGCATTTT. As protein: CASSGTGNSNQPQHF.

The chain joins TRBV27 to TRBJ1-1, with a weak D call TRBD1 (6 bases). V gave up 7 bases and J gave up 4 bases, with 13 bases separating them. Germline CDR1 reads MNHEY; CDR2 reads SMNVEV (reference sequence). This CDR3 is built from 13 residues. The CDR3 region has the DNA TGTGCCAGCACTAGAAGAGGGGGCACTGAAGCTTTCTTT. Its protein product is CASTRRGGTEAFF.

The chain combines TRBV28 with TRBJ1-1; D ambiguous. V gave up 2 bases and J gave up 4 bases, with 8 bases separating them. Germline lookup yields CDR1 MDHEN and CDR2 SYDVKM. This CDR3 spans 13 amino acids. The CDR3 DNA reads TGTGCCAGCAGTTTAAGTGGGTTCACTGAAGCTTTCTTT. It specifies CASSLSGFTEAFF.

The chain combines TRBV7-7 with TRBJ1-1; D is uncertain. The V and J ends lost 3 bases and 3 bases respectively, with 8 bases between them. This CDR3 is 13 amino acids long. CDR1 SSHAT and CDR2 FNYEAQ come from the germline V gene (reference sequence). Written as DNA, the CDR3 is TGTGCCAGCAGCTTTTCGGCGGACACTGAAGCTTTCTTT. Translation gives CASSFSADTEAFF.

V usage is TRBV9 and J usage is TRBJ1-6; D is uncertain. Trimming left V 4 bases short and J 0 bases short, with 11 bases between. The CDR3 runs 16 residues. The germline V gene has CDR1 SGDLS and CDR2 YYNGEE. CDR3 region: CASSLSLSSYNSPLHF. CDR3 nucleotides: TGTGCCAGCAGCCTTTCATTGAGCTCCTATAATTCACCCCTCCACTTT.

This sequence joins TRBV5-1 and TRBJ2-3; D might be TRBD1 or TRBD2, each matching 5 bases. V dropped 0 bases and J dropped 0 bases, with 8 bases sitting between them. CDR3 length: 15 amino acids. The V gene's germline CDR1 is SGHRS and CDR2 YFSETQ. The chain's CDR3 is CASSLVGRSTDTQYF. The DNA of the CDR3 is TGCGCCAGCAGCTTGGTGGGACGGAGCACAGATACGCAGTATTTT. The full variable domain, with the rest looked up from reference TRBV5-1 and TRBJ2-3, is KAGVTQTPRYLIKTRGQQVTLSCSPISGHRSVSWYQQTPGQGLQFLFEYFSETQRNKGNFPGRFSGRQFSNSRSEMNVSTLELGDSALYLCASSLVGRSTDTQYFGPGTRLTVL.

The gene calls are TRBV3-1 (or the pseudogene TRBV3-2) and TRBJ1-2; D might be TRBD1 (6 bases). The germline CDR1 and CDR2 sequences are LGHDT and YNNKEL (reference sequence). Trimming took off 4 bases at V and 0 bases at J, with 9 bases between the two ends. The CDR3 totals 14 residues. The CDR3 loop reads CASSPRGSNYGYTF. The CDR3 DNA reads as TGTGCCAGCAGCCCGAGGGGGTCTAACTATGGCTACACCTTC.

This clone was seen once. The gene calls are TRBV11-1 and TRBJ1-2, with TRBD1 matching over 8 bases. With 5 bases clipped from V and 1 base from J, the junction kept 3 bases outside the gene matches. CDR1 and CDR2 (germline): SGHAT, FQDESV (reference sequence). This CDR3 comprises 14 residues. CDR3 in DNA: TGTGCCAGCAGCCAAGGACAGGGTAACTATGGCTACACCTTC. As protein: CASSQGQGNYGYTF.

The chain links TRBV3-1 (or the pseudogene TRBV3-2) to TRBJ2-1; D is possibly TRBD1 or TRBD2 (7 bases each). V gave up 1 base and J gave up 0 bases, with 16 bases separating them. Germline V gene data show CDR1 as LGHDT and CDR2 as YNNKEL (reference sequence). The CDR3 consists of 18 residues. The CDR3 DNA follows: TGTGCCAGCAGCCAAGGACAGGGAGGGTCTCGCTCCTACAATGAGCAGTTCTTC. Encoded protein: CASSQGQGGSRSYNEQFF.

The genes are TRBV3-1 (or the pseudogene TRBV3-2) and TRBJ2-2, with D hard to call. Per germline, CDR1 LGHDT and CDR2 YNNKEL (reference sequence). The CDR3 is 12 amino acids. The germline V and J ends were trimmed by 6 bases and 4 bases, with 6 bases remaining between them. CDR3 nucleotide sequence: TGTGCCAGCAGTCAATCCACCGGGGAGCTGTTTTTT. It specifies CASSQSTGELFF.

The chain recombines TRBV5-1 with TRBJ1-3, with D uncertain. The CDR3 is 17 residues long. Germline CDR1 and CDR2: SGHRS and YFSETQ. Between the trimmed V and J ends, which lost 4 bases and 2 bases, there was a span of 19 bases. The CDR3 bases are TGCGCCAGCAGCGCCCCCCGGACGGTCGCGGCTGGAAACACCATATATTTT. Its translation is CASSAPRTVAAGNTIYF.

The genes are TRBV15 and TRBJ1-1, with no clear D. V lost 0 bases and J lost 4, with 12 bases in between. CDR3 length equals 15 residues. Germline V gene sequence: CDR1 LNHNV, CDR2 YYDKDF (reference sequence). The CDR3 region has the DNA TGTGCCACCAGCAGAGAACCGGGGATTGTCACTGAAGCTTTCTTT. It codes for CATSREPGIVTEAFF.

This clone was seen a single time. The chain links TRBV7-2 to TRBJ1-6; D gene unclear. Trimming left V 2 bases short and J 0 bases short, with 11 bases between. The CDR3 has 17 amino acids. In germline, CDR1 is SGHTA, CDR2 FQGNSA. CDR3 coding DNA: TGTGCCAGCAGCTTAAGGCAGCAGAGCTCCTATAATTCACCCCTCCACTTT. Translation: CASSLRQQSSYNSPLHF. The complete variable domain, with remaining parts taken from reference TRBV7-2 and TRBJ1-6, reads GAGVSQSPSNKVTEKGKDVELRCDPISGHTALYWYRQSLGQGLEFLIYFQGNSAPDKSGLPSDRFSAERTGGSVSTLTIQRTQQEDSAVYLCASSLRQQSSYNSPLHFGNGTRLTVT.

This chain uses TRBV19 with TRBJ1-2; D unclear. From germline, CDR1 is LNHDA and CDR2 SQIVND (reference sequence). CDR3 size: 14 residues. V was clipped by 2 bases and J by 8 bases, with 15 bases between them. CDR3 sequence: CASSIILGKGGYTF. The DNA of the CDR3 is TGTGCCAGTAGTATAATTTTGGGTAAGGGAGGCTACACCTTC. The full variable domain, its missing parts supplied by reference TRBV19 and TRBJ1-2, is DGGITQSPKYLFRKEGQNVTLSCEQNLNHDAMYWYRQDPGQGLRLIYYSQIVNDFQKGDIAEGYSVSREKKESFPLTVTSAQKNPTAFYLCASSIILGKGGYTFGSGTRLTVV.

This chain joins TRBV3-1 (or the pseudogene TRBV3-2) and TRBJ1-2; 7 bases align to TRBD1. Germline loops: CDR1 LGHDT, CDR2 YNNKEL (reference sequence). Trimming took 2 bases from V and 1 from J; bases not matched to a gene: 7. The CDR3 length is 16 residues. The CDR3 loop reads CASSQTGTEINYGYTF. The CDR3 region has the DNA TGTGCCAGCAGCCAAACGGGGACAGAAATTAACTATGGCTACACCTTC.

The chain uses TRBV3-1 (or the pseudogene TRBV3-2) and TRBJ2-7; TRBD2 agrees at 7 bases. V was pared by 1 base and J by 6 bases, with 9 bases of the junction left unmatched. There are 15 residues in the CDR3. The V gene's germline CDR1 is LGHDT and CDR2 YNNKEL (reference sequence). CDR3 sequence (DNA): TGTGCCAGCAGCCAAGTGGCCAGCGGGGATGGCGAGCAGTACTTC. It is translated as CASSQVASGDGEQYF.

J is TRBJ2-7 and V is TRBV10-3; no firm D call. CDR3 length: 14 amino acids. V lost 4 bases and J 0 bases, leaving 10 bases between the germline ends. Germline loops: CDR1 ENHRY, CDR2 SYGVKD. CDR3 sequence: CAISARKSSYEQYF. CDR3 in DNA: TGTGCCATCAGTGCCAGGAAGTCCTCCTACGAGCAGTACTTC.

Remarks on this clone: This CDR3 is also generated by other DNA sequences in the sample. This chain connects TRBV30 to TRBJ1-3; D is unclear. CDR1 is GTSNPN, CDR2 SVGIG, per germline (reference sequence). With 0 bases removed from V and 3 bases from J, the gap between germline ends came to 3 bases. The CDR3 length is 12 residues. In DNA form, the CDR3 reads TGTGCCTGGAGTGTACTTGGAAACACCATATATTTT. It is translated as CAWSVLGNTIYF.

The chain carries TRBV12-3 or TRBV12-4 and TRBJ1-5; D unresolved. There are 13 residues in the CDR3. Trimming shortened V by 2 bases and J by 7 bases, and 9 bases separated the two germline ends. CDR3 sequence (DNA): TGTGCCAGCAGTTTACTTCTGGGCCAGCCCCAGCATTTT. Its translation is CASSLLLGQPQHF.

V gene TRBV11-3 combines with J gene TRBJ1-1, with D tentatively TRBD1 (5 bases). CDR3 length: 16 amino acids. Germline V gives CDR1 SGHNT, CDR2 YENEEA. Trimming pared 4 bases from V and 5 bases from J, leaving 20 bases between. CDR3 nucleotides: TGTGCCAGCAGCTCCCAGCAGTGGGAGGGGAGTACTGAAGCTTTCTTT. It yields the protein CASSSQQWEGSTEAFF.

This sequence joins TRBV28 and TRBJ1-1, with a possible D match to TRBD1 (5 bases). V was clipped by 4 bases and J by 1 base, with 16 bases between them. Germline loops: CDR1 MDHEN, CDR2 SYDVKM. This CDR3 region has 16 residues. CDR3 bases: TGTGCCAGCAGTTCTTTCCTGGGACGCAGGAACACTGAAGCTTTCTTT. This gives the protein CASSSFLGRRNTEAFF.

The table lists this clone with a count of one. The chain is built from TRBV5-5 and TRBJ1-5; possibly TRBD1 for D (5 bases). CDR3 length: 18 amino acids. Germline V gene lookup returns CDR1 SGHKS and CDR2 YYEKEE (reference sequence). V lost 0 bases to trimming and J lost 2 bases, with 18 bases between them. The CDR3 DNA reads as TGTGCCAGCAGCTTGGCCTGGGAGGCCAGGGATGGCAATCAGCCCCAGCATTTT. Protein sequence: CASSLAWEARDGNQPQHF.

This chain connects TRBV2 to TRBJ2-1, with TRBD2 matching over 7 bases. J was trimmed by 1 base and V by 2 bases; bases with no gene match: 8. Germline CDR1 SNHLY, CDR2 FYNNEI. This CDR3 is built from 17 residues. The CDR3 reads CASSELGRGRSYNEQFF. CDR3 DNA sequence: TGTGCCAGCAGTGAATTGGGGAGGGGACGGTCCTACAATGAGCAGTTCTTC.

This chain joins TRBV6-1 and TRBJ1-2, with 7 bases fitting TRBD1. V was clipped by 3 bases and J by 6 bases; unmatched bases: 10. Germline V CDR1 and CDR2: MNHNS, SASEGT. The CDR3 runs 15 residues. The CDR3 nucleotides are TGTGCCAGCAGTGAGACGAAGGGGGCTCCTAATGGCTACACCTTC. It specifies CASSETKGAPNGYTF.

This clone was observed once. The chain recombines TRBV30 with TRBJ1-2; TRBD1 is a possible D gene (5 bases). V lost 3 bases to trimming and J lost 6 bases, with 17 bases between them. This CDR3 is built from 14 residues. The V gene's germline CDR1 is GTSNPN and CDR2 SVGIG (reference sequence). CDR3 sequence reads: CAWRVWGNPHGYTF. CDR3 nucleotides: TGTGCCTGGAGGGTCTGGGGGAACCCCCATGGCTACACCTTC.